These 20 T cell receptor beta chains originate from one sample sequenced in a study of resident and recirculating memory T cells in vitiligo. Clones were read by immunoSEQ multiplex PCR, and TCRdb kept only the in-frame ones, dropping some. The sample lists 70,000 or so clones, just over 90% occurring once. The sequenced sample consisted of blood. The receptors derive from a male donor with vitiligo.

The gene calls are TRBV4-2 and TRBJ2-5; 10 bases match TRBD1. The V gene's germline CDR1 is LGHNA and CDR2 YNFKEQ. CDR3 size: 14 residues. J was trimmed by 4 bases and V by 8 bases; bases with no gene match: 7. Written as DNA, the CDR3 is TGTGCCAGCTCATCCGGGACAGGGGCAGAGACCCAGTACTTC. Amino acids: CASSSGTGAETQYF.

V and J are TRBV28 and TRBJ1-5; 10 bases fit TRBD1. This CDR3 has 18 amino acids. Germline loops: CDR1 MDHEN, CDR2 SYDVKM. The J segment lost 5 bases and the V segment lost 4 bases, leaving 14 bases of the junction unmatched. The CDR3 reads CASSSPPGQGRGYQPQHF. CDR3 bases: TGTGCCAGCAGTTCCCCCCCGGGACAGGGGAGGGGGTATCAGCCCCAGCATTTT. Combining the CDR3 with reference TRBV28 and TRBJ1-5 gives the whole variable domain DVKVTQSSRYLVKRTGEKVFLECVQDMDHENMFWYRQDPGLGLRLIYFSYDVKMKEKGDIPEGYSVSREKKERFSLILESASTNQTSMYLCASSSPPGQGRGYQPQHFGDGTRLSIL.

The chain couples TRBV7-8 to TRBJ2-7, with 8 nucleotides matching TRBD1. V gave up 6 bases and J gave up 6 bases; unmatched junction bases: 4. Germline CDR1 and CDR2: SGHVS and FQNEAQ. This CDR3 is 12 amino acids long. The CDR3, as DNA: TGTGCCAGCAGTTTTCAGGGGGCCGAGCAGTACTTC. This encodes CASSFQGAEQYF.

The CDR3 here is CASSKRFRGFYSGNTIYF. The DNA for the CDR3 is TGTGCCAGCAGCAAACGGTTCAGAGGGTTCTACTCTGGAAACACCATATATTTT. The chain couples TRBV21-1 to TRBJ1-3. TRBV21-1 is listed as a pseudogene. This CDR3 spans 18 amino acids.

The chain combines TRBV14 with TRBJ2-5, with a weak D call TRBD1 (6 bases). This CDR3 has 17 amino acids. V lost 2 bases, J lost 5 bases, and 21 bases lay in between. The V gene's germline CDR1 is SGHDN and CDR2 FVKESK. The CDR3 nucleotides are TGTGCCAGCAGCCAACGGGAAAGGGGGTTTAAGGGGGAGACCCAGTACTTC. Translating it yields CASSQRERGFKGETQYF.

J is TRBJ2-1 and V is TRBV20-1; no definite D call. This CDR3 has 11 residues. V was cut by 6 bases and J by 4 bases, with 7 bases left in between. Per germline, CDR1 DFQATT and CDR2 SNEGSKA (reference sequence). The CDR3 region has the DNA TGCAGTGCCAGTAAGTACAATGAGCAGTTCTTC. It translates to CSASKYNEQFF.

The CDR3 nucleotides are TGTGCCAGCAGCCCGTCCGGGGGGCAGGGGAGTTCACCCCTCCACTTT. Translating gives CASSPSGGQGSSPLHF. V and J are TRBV7-9 and TRBJ1-6; D perhaps matches TRBD1 (6 bases). The CDR3 consists of 16 residues. The V end was cut by 5 bases, the J end by 9 bases, with 20 bases between. The germline gives CDR1 SEHNR, CDR2 FQNEAQ (reference sequence).

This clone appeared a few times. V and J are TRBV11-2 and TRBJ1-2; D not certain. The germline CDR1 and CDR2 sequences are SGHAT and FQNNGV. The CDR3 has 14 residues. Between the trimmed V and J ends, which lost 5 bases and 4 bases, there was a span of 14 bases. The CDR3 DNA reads TGTGCCAGCAGCCCCTTAACCCTTAGCTATGGCTACACCTTC. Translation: CASSPLTLSYGYTF.

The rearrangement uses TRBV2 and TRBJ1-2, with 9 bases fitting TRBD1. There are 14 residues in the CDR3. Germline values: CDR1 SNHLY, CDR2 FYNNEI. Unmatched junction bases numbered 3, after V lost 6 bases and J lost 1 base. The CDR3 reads CASSGGQGNYGYTF. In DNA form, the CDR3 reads TGTGCCAGCAGCGGGGGACAGGGTAACTATGGCTACACCTTC.

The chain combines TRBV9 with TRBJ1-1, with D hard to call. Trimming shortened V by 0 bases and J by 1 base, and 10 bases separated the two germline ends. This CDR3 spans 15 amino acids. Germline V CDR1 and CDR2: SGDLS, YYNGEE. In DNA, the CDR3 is TGTGCCAGCAGCGTAGCGTTAGAGCAGAACACTGAAGCTTTCTTT. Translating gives CASSVALEQNTEAFF.

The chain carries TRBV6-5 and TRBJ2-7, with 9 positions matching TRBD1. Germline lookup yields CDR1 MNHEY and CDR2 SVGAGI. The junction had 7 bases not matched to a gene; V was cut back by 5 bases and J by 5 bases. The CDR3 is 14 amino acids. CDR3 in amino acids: CASSPYRGRNEQYF. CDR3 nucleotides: TGTGCCAGCAGTCCATACAGGGGGCGGAACGAGCAGTACTTC.

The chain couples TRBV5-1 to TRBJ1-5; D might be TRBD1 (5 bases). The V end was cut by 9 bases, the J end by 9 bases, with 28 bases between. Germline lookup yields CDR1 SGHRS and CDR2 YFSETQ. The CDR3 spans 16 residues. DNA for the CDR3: TGCGCCACCAGGGCCTTAGGACGGGGGGTAGGAGGGCCCCAGCATTTT. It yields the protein CATRALGRGVGGPQHF.

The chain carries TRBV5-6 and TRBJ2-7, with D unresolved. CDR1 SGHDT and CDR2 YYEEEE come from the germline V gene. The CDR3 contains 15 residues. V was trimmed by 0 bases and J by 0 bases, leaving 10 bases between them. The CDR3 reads CASSLAQLSSYEQYF. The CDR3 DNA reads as TGTGCCAGCAGCTTGGCACAGCTAAGCTCCTACGAGCAGTACTTC.

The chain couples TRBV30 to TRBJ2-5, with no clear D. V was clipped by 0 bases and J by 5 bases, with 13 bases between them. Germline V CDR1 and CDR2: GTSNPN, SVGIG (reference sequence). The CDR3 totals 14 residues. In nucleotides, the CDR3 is TGTGCCTGGAGTGTAGGCTCCCAGAGGGAGACCCAGTACTTC. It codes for CAWSVGSQRETQYF.

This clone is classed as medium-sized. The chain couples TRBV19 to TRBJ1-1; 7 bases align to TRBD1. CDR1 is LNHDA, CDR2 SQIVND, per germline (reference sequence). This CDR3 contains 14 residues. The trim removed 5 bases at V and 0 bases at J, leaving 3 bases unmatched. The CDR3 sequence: CASSVGQLNTEAFF. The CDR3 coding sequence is TGTGCCAGTAGTGTGGGACAGCTGAACACTGAAGCTTTCTTT. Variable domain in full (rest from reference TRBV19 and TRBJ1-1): DGGITQSPKYLFRKEGQNVTLSCEQNLNHDAMYWYRQDPGQGLRLIYYSQIVNDFQKGDIAEGYSVSREKKESFPLTVTSAQKNPTAFYLCASSVGQLNTEAFFGQGTRLTVV.

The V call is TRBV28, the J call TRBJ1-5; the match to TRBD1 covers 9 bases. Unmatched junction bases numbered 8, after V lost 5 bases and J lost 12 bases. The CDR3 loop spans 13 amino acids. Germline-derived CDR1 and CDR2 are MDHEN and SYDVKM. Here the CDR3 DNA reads TGTGCCAGCAGTCCAGGTAACAGGGGGCACCAGCATTTT. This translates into CASSPGNRGHQHF.

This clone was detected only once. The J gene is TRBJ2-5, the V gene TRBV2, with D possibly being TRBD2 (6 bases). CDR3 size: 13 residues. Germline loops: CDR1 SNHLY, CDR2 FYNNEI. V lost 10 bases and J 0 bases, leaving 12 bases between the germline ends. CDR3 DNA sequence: TGTGCCATCCGGACTAATAACCAAGAGACCCAGTACTTC. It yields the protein CAIRTNNQETQYF.

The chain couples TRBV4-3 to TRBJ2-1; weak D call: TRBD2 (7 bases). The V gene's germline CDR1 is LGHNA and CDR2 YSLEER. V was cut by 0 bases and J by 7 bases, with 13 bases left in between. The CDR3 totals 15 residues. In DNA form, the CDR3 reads TGCGCCAGCAGCCAAGAGGGCGGGGGCCATAATGAGCAGTTCTTC. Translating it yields CASSQEGGGHNEQFF.

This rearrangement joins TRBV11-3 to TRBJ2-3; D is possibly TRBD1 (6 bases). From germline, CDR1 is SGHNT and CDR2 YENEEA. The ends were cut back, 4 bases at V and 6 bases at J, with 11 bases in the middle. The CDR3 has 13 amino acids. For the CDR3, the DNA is TGTGCCAGCAGCTCCGACAGGTTTGATACGCAGTATTTT. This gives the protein CASSSDRFDTQYF. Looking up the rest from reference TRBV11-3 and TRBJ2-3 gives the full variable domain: EAGVVQSPRYKIIEKKQPVAFWCNPISGHNTLYWYLQNLGQGPELLIRYENEEAVDDSQLPKDRFSAERLKGVDSTLKIQPAELGDSAVYLCASSSDRFDTQYFGPGTRLTVL.

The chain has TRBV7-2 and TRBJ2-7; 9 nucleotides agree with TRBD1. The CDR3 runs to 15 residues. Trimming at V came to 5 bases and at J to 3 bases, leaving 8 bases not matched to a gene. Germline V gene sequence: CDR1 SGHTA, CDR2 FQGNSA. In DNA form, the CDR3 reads TGTGCCAGCAGCAACCGACAGGGGGGGAACTACGAGCAGTACTTC. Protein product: CASSNRQGGNYEQYF.